A single sample gave rise to the 2 T cell receptor beta chains below, sequenced in a study of blood T cell repertoires in COVID-19. Libraries were prepared by immunoSEQ multiplex PCR; TCRdb keeps only in-frame clonotypes and omits some of them. Altogether under 130,000 clones are present, roughly 81% being singletons, with the ten largest covering under 2.5%. The sequencing input was peripheral blood. These receptors all come from a human donor in a cohort sampled during active COVID-19.

The rearrangement joins TRBV30 to TRBJ2-5; TRBD1 aligns across 8 bases. Looked up from germline, CDR1 is GTSNPN and CDR2 is SVGIG (reference sequence). CDR3 length equals 13 residues. Losses at the gene ends were 2 bases for V and 6 bases for J; bases not matched to a gene: 5. The CDR3 coding sequence is TGTGCCTGGAGTTTGGCAGGGGGCAAGACCCAGTACTTC. It specifies CAWSLAGGKTQYF.

The chain links TRBV24-1 to TRBJ2-1; TRBD2 aligns across 11 bases. The CDR3 totals 15 residues. The ends lost 3 bases at V and 8 bases at J; junction bases unmatched: 5. Looked up from germline, CDR1 is KGHDR and CDR2 is SFDVKD. The CDR3 protein is CATSDPLAGGYEQFF. The CDR3 coding sequence is TGTGCCACCAGTGATCCCCTAGCGGGGGGTTATGAGCAGTTCTTC.